These 32 T cell receptor beta chains share one sample of origin, sequenced in a study of blood T cells in healthy people across ages. The second PCR ran roughly 6 to 11 cycles with a sample-barcoded 5' primer and J-beta primers. MiXCR, applied by TCRdb to the 5' RACE reads, yields one record per CDR3 protein. This sample has roughly 560,000 distinct CDR3 sequences, with nearly 25% found just once. These data were also reused for a study on T cells of mothers and their children.

Sequenced material: blood. The source is a boy between 10 and 17 years old in good health.

This clonotype was seen more than once but under ten times. V usage is TRBV29-1 and J usage is TRBJ2-5; maybe TRBD2 (6 bases). The better agreement between TRBJ2-7 and the DNA end casts doubt on the J call. CDR1 and CDR2 from the germline V gene are SQVTM and ANQGSEA. There are 15 residues in the CDR3. CDR3 region: CSTERRDGGVYEQYF. Here the CDR3 DNA reads TGCAGCACTGAGAGGCGGGACGGGGGTGTTTACGAGCAGTACTTC.

The rearrangement links TRBV5-1 to TRBJ2-1; TRBD2 matches 12 bases. The DNA matches TRBJ2-7 better at its end, which makes the J call doubtful. Germline CDR1 and CDR2: SGHRS and YFSETQ. The CDR3 extends over 18 amino acids. CDR3 protein: CASSLVLAGGPIINEQYF. The CDR3 DNA is TGCGCCAGCAGCTTGGTTCTAGCGGGAGGGCCAATAATCAATGAGCAGTACTTC.

The chain employs TRBV5-8 and TRBJ2-7, with 10 bases identical to TRBD1. Germline trimming cut 2 bases from V and 2 bases from J; bases unmatched to any gene: 7. Germline values: CDR1 SGHTS, CDR2 YDEGEE. This CDR3 has 16 residues. The CDR3, as DNA: TGTGCCAGCAGCTTCGGGGAGGGGACAGGGGCCTACGAGCAGTACTTC. Protein product: CASSFGEGTGAYEQYF.

Notes on this clonotype: One end of the junction varies from germline; a read error may be responsible. V gene TRBV2 combines with J gene TRBJ1-6; D gene ambiguous. The CDR3 extends over 13 amino acids. Germline V gene lookup returns CDR1 SNHLY and CDR2 FYNNEI. CDR3 sequence: CASSESRRETQYF. As DNA, the CDR3 is TGTGCCAGCAGTGAGTCCCGGCGAGAGACCCAGTACTTT. The full variable domain, completed using reference TRBV2 and TRBJ1-6, is EPEVTQTPSHQVTQMGQEVILRCVPISNHLYFYWYRQILGQKVEFLVSFYNNEISEKSEIFDDQFSVERPDGSNFTLKIRSTKLEDSAMYFCASSESRRETQYFGNGTRLTVT.

This clonotype was observed a handful of times. The V call is TRBV20-1, the J call TRBJ2-1; TRBD1 or TRBD2 may be the D gene (5 bases each). The DNA end favors TRBJ2-7, so the J call may be wrong. The CDR3 runs 14 residues. CDR1 is DFQATT and CDR2 is SNEGSKA in the germline V gene (reference sequence). CDR3 amino acids: CSAREQGALYEQYF. The CDR3 DNA reads TGCAGTGCTAGAGAGCAGGGAGCCTTGTATGAGCAGTACTTC.

The chain uses TRBV12-3 or TRBV12-4 and TRBJ2-5; 11 bases are shared with TRBD2. The J call is in doubt because the DNA end fits TRBJ2-1 better. The CDR3 has 15 residues. This chain's CDR3 is CASRSTSGGYNEQFF. In DNA, the CDR3 is TGTGCCAGCAGATCTACTAGCGGGGGCTACAATGAGCAGTTCTTC.

With respect to this clonotype: Without the conserved terminal phenylalanine or tryptophan, this CDR3 likely stems from a read error. V and J are TRBV29-1 and TRBJ2-5, with D maybe TRBD1 (6 bases). The CDR3 is 13 residues long. Germline V gives CDR1 SQVTM, CDR2 ANQGSEA. The CDR3 coding sequence is TGCAGCGTAGAAGGGGGAGTGGGAGAGACCCAGTACCTC. Translating it yields CSVEGGVGETQYL.

This clonotype was counted between two and nine times. J is TRBJ1-1 and V is TRBV20-1; D perhaps matches TRBD1 (6 bases). The germline V and J ends were trimmed by 5 bases and 0 bases, with 19 bases remaining between them. The CDR3 is 16 residues long. CDR1 is DFQATT and CDR2 is SNEGSKA in the germline V gene (reference sequence). CDR3 in amino acids: CSAPDGSGVMNTEAFF. CDR3 in DNA: TGCAGTGCTCCCGACGGGTCAGGGGTTATGAACACTGAAGCTTTCTTT.

This clonotype was detected only a few times. The genes are TRBV3-1 and TRBJ2-6; D not resolved. The germline CDR1 and CDR2 sequences are LGHDT and YNNKEL (reference sequence). With 6 bases removed from V and 2 bases from J, the gap between germline ends came to 5 bases. This CDR3 has 13 amino acids. CDR3 loop: CASRGTGANVLTF. DNA for the CDR3: TGTGCCAGCAGAGGGACTGGGGCCAACGTCCTGACTTTC. The full variable domain, completed using reference TRBV3-1 and TRBJ2-6, is DTAVSQTPKYLVTQMGNDKSIKCEQNLGHDTMYWYKQDSKKFLKIMFSYNNKELIINETVPNRFSPKSPDKAHLNLHINSLELGDSAVYFCASRGTGANVLTFGAGSRLTVL.

V gene TRBV12-3 or TRBV12-4 combines with J gene TRBJ2-1; the match to TRBD1 covers 8 bases. The CDR3 consists of 13 residues. With 3 bases clipped from V and 6 bases from J, the junction kept 1 base outside the gene matches. The CDR3, as DNA: TGTGCCAGCAGTTTCGGGACAGGCAATGAGCAGTTCTTC. This encodes CASSFGTGNEQFF.

The gene calls are TRBV21-1 and TRBJ1-2; the table's D call, TRBD1, was not checked against the DNA. TRBV21-1 has pseudogene status. The CDR3 runs to 14 residues. The CDR3 loop is CASSKEGTGNGYTF. DNA of the CDR3: TGTGCCAGCAGCAAAGAAGGGACAGGGAATGGCTACACCTTC.

This clonotype turned up a few times. The J gene is TRBJ2-5, the V gene TRBV12-3 or TRBV12-4, with 7 bases identical to TRBD1. The CDR3 is 14 residues long. Trimming removed 7 bases from V and 3 bases from J; junction bases left unmatched: 8. The CDR3: CASIQTGYKETQYF. CDR3 DNA: TGTGCCAGCATCCAGACAGGGTACAAAGAGACCCAGTACTTC.

A few counts support this clonotype. This chain links TRBV4-1 with TRBJ2-7; D remains unclear. Per germline, CDR1 MGHRA and CDR2 YSYEKL. Between the trimmed V and J ends, which lost 1 base and 6 bases, there was a span of 7 bases. This CDR3 region has 12 residues. CDR3 amino acids: CASSQVGVEQYF. The CDR3 coding sequence is TGCGCCAGCAGCCAAGTTGGAGTCGAGCAGTACTTC.

This clonotype was recorded at least ten times. Mismatch with germline at one junction end may stem from a read error. CDR3 in amino acids: CASSQEEEPPEKDF. The DNA of the CDR3 is TGTGCCAGCAGCCAAGAGGAGGAGCCGCCAGAGAAGGACTTC. The gene calls are TRBV3-1 and TRBJ2-5, with D perhaps TRBD2 (5 bases). Germline V lookup: CDR1 LGHDT, CDR2 YNNKEL (reference sequence). CDR3 size: 14 residues.

This chain uses TRBV12-3 or TRBV12-4 with TRBJ1-2, with 7 positions matching TRBD1. There are 15 residues in the CDR3. With 6 bases clipped from V and 0 bases from J, the junction kept 7 bases outside the gene matches. CDR3 bases: TGTGCCAGCAGGTCTCTCGGGACAGCTAACTATGGCTACACCTTC. It codes for CASRSLGTANYGYTF.

The V call is TRBV2, the J call TRBJ2-2; 9 nucleotides agree with TRBD1. Germline V CDR1 and CDR2: SNHLY, FYNNEI. V gave up 7 bases and J gave up 4 bases; unmatched junction bases: 1. This CDR3 spans 13 amino acids. DNA for the CDR3: TGTGCCAGCACGGGACAGGGCACCGGGGAGCTGTTTTTT. It codes for CASTGQGTGELFF.

This clonotype was seen more than once but under ten times. V gene TRBV7-2 combines with J gene TRBJ2-5, with a possible D match to TRBD2 (5 bases). This CDR3 is 14 amino acids long. Germline assignment: CDR1 SGHTA and CDR2 FQGNSA. Deletions cut 2 bases from V and 7 bases from J, with 14 bases between. DNA of the CDR3: TGTGCCAGCAGCTTATCATCTAGCACGGGGACCCAGTACTTC. Its protein product is CASSLSSSTGTQYF.

This chain links TRBV7-9 with TRBJ1-2; D call uncertain. V was trimmed by 1 base and J by 8 bases, leaving 11 bases between them. CDR1 is SEHNR, CDR2 FQNEAQ, per germline (reference sequence). There are 13 residues in the CDR3. The CDR3 loop is CASSLGSLWGYTF. As DNA, the CDR3 is TGTGCCAGCAGCTTAGGATCTCTGTGGGGCTACACCTTC.

This chain connects TRBV12-3 or TRBV12-4 to TRBJ2-3; D call uncertain. Trimming left V 3 bases short and J 1 base short, with 5 bases between. This CDR3 contains 13 residues. DNA of the CDR3: TGTGCCAGCAGTTTTGAGCGCACAGATACGCAGTATTTT. Amino acid sequence: CASSFERTDTQYF.

This clonotype has more than one count but fewer than ten. The chain carries TRBV29-1 and TRBJ2-1; 7 positions agree with TRBD2. This CDR3 contains 14 residues. The junction had 8 bases not matched to a gene; V was cut back by 1 base and J by 8 bases. Germline V lookup: CDR1 SQVTM, CDR2 ANQGSEA. The CDR3 DNA reads as TGCAGCGTTGAAGGATTACGGCGGGAGTATGAGCAGTTCTTC. The encoded protein is CSVEGLRREYEQFF.

The chain has TRBV29-1 and TRBJ1-2; D is uncertain. Germline lookup yields CDR1 SQVTM and CDR2 ANQGSEA. The CDR3 totals 11 residues. V shed 8 bases and J shed 8 bases, with 15 bases lying between them. DNA of the CDR3: TGCAGCTTAGCTACGGGGAGCGGCTACACCTTC. Translating it yields CSLATGSGYTF.

As regards this clonotype: Germline and junction disagree at one end, which may indicate a read error. The rearrangement links TRBV9 to TRBJ2-5; maybe TRBD2 (6 bases). The last part of the DNA fits TRBJ2-7 better; the J call may be wrong. This CDR3 has 14 amino acids. The germline gives CDR1 SGDLS, CDR2 YYNGEE. DNA of the CDR3: TGTGCCAGCACCCGAGACACTAGCTCCCACGAGCAGTACTTC. Translated, it gives CASTRDTSSHEQYF.

CDR3 bases: TGTGCCACCAGTGATCCTCCGGGACTAGCAAAAGATACGCAGTATTTT. This encodes CATSDPPGLAKDTQYF. The rearrangement joins TRBV24-1 to TRBJ2-3; 9 nucleotides match TRBD2. This CDR3 spans 16 amino acids. The germline CDR1 and CDR2 sequences are KGHDR and SFDVKD. Trimming cost V 3 bases and J 5 bases; bases outside gene matches: 8.

The J gene is TRBJ1-5, the V gene TRBV5-6; possibly TRBD1 for D (6 bases). The CDR3 is made up of 14 amino acids. The germline gives CDR1 SGHDT, CDR2 YYEEEE. V was trimmed by 4 bases and J by 4 bases, leaving 12 bases between them. For the CDR3, the DNA is TGTGCCAGCAGCCTACAGGGAAGGAATCAGCCCCAGCATTTT. Translation gives CASSLQGRNQPQHF. Combining the CDR3 with reference TRBV5-6 and TRBJ1-5 gives the whole variable domain DAGVTQSPTHLIKTRGQQVTLRCSPKSGHDTVSWYQQALGQGPQFIFQYYEEEERQRGNFPDRFSGHQFPNYSSELNVNALLLGDSALYLCASSLQGRNQPQHFGDGTRLSIL.

This clonotype was observed at least ten times. J is TRBJ2-7 and V is TRBV27; D may be TRBD1 or TRBD2 (5 bases each). Germline V CDR1 and CDR2: MNHEY, SMNVEV (reference sequence). Trimming took off 4 bases at V and 4 bases at J, with 11 bases between the two ends. The CDR3 totals 13 residues. The CDR3 region has the DNA TGTGCCAGCAGTTCCGGGACCCCTTACGAGCAGTACTTC. This translates into CASSSGTPYEQYF.

This clonotype has just a few counts. This rearrangement joins TRBV28 to TRBJ2-5; TRBD2 agrees at 10 bases. From germline, CDR1 is MDHEN and CDR2 SYDVKM. The CDR3 extends over 13 amino acids. Trimming removed 10 bases from V and 5 bases from J; junction bases left unmatched: 7. The CDR3 is CATEAGGRETQYF. The DNA for the CDR3 is TGTGCCACCGAAGCGGGGGGGCGCGAGACCCAGTACTTC.

This clonotype was detected a few times. The chain uses TRBV27 and TRBJ2-5; D unresolved. Looked up from germline, CDR1 is MNHEY and CDR2 is SMNVEV (reference sequence). The CDR3 runs to 14 residues. V dropped 5 bases and J dropped 2 bases, with 12 bases sitting between them. CDR3 nucleotides: TGTGCCAGCAGTCCAACAGTGGTACAAGAGACCCAGTACTTC. It yields the protein CASSPTVVQETQYF.

This clonotype was observed a few times. The chain combines TRBV4-2 with TRBJ2-6, with D tentatively TRBD1 (6 bases). The CDR3 extends over 19 amino acids. The V gene's germline CDR1 is LGHNA and CDR2 YNFKEQ. Trimming stripped 0 bases from V and 0 bases from J, with 15 bases between. CDR3 coding DNA: TGTGCCAGCAGCCAAGATGCGAGACAGGCATACTCTGGGGCCAACGTCCTGACTTTC. Its protein product is CASSQDARQAYSGANVLTF.

The chain uses TRBV7-3 and TRBJ1-2; D not certain. CDR3 length: 15 amino acids. The ends were cut back, 4 bases at V and 2 bases at J, with 14 bases in the middle. Germline-derived CDR1 and CDR2 are SGHTA and FQGTGA. The DNA for the CDR3 is TGTGCCAGCAGCTCAGCCGGGTCTGACAACTATGGCTACACCTTC. This translates into CASSSAGSDNYGYTF. The full variable domain, rest sourced from reference TRBV7-3 and TRBJ1-2, is GAGVSQTPSNKVTEKGKYVELRCDPISGHTALYWYRQSLGQGPEFLIYFQGTGAADDSGLPNDRFFAVRPEGSVSTLKIQRTERGDSAVYLCASSSAGSDNYGYTFGSGTRLTVV.

The rearrangement links TRBV6-2 or TRBV6-3 to TRBJ2-1, with D possibly being TRBD2 (5 bases). The V end lost 5 bases, the J end lost 4 bases, and 15 bases lay between the germline ends. Looked up from germline, CDR1 is MNHEY and CDR2 is SVGEGT. This CDR3 contains 15 residues. The CDR3 protein is CASSPRPGMYNEQFF. DNA for the CDR3: TGTGCCAGCAGTCCCCGTCCGGGGATGTACAATGAGCAGTTCTTC.

V and J are TRBV6-2 or TRBV6-3 and TRBJ2-3; TRBD2 matches at 8 bases. This CDR3 comprises 16 residues. V was pared by 5 bases and J by 2 bases, with 9 bases of the junction left unmatched. Germline values: CDR1 MNHEY, CDR2 SVGEGT. CDR3 sequence (DNA): TGTGCCAGCAGTAAACTAGCGGCGGGTCCCACAGATACGCAGTATTTT. The encoded protein is CASSKLAAGPTDTQYF.

This clonotype was recorded a few times. The V call is TRBV30, the J call TRBJ2-7, with D perhaps matching TRBD2 (6 bases). Germline CDR1 GTSNPN, CDR2 SVGIG (reference sequence). Trimming removed 0 bases at V and 0 bases at J, with 15 bases between. CDR3 length: 16 amino acids. The CDR3 loop reads CAWSVHAGRSSYEQYF. The CDR3 DNA reads as TGTGCCTGGAGTGTACACGCGGGACGGAGCTCCTACGAGCAGTACTTC.